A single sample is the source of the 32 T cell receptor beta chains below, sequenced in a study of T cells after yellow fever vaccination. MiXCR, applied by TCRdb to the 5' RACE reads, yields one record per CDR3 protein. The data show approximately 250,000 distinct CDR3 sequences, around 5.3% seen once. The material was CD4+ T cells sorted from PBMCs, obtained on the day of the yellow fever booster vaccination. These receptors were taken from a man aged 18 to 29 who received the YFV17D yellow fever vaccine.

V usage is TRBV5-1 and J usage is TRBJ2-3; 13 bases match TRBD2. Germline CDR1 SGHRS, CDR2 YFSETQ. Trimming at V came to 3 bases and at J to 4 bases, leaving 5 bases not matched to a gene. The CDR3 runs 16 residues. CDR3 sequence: CASSWGGLAGADTQYF. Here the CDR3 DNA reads TGCGCCAGCAGCTGGGGCGGACTAGCGGGGGCAGATACGCAGTATTTT.

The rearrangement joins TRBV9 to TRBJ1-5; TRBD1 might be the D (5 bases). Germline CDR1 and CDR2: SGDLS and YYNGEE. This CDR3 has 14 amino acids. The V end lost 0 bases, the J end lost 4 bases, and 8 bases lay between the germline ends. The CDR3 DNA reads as TGTGCCAGCAGCGTAGGACAGAGGAATCAGCCCCAGCATTTT. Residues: CASSVGQRNQPQHF.

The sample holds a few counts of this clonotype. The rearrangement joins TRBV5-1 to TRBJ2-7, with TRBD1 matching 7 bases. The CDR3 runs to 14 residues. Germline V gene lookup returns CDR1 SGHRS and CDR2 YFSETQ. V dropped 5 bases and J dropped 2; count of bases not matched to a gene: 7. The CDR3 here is CASRVRTGTYEQYF. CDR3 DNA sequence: TGCGCCAGCAGAGTTAGGACAGGCACCTACGAGCAGTACTTC. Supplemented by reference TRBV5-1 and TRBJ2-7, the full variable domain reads KAGVTQTPRYLIKTRGQQVTLSCSPISGHRSVSWYQQTPGQGLQFLFEYFSETQRNKGNFPGRFSGRQFSNSRSEMNVSTLELGDSALYLCASRVRTGTYEQYFGPGTRLTVT.

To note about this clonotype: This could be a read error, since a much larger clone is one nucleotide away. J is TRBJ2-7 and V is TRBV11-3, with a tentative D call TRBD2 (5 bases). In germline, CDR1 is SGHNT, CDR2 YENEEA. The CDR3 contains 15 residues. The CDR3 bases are TGTGCCAGCAGCCCGAGGGAAAGGAGCTCCAACGAGCAGTACTTC. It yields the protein CASSPRERSSNEQYF. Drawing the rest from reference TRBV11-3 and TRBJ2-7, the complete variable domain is EAGVVQSPRYKIIEKKQPVAFWCNPISGHNTLYWYLQNLGQGPELLIRYENEEAVDDSQLPKDRFSAERLKGVDSTLKIQPAELGDSAVYLCASSPRERSSNEQYFGPGTRLTVT.

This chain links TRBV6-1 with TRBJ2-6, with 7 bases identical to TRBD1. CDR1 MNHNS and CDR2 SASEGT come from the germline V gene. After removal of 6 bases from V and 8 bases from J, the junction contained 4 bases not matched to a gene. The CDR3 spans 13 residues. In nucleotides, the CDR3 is TGTGCCAGCAGGGAACAGGGGTCCAACGTCCTGACTTTC. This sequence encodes CASREQGSNVLTF.

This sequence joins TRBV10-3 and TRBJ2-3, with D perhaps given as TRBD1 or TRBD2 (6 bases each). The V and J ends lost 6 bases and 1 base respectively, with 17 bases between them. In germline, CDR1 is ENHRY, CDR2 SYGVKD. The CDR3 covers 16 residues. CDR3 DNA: TGTGCCATCAGCCTCGGGGGCAGGGGAGGCACAGATACGCAGTATTTT. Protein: CAISLGGRGGTDTQYF.

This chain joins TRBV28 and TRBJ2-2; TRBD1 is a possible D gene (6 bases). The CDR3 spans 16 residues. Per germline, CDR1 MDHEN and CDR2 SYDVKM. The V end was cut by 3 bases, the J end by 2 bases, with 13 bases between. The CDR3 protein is CASSFGWGHNTGELFF. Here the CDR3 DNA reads TGTGCCAGCAGTTTCGGTTGGGGACATAACACCGGGGAGCTGTTTTTT.

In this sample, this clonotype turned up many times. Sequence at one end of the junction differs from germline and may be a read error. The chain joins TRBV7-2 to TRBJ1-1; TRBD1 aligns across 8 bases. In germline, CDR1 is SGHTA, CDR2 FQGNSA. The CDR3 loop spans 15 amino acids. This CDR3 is CASSLGDRRNTEAFF. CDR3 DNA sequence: TGCGCCAGCAGCCTGGGGGACAGGAGGAACACTGAAGCTTTCTTT.

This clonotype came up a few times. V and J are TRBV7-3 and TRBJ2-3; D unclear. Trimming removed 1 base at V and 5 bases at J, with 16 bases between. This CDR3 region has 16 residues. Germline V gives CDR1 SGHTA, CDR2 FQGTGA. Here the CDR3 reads CASSLRAVGAGDTQYF. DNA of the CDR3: TGTGCCAGCAGCTTAAGGGCGGTAGGTGCCGGAGATACGCAGTATTTT.

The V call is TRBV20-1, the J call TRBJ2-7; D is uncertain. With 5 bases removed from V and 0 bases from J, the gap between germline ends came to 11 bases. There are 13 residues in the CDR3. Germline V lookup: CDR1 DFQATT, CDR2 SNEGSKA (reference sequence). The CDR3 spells CSARTVGSYEQYF. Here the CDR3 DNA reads TGCAGTGCTCGGACGGTGGGCTCCTACGAGCAGTACTTC.

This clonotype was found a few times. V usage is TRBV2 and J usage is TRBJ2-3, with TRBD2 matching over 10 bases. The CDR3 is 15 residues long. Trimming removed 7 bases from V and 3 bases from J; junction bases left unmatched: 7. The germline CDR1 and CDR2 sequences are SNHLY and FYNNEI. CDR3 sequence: CASMGLASWTDTQYF. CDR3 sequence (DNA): TGTGCCAGCATGGGACTAGCGAGTTGGACAGATACGCAGTATTTT.

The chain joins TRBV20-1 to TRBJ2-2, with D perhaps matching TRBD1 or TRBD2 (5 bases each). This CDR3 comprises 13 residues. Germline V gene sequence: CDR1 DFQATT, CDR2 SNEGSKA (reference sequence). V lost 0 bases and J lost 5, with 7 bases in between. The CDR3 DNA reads TGCAGTGCTAGAGAGTGGGGGACCGGGGAGCTGTTTTTT. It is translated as CSAREWGTGELFF.

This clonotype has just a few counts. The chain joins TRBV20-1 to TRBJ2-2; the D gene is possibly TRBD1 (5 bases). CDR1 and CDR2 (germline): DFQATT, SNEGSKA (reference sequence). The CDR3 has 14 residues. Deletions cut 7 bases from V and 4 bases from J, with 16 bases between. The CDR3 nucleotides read TGCAGTGGCCAATCAAGGGGTCCCACCGGGGAGCTGTTTTTT. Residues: CSGQSRGPTGELFF.

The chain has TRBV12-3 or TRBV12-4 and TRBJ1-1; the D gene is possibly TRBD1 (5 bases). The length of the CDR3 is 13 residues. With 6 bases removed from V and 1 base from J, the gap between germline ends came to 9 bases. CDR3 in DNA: TGTGCCAGCAGGGCGGGGGGGAACACTGAAGCTTTCTTT. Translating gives CASRAGGNTEAFF.

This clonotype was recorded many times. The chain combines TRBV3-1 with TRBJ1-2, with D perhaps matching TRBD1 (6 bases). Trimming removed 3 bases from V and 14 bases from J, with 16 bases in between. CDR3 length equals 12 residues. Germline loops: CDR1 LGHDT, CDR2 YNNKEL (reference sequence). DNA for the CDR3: TGTGCCAGCAGCCAGACAACAGGGATAGCTACCTTC. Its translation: CASSQTTGIATF.

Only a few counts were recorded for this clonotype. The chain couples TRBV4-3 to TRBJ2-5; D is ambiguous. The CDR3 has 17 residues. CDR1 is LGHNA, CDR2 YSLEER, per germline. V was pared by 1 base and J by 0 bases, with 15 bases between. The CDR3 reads CASSQGSGQRYQETQYF. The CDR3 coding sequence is TGCGCCAGCAGCCAAGGAAGTGGGCAGAGGTACCAAGAGACCCAGTACTTC.

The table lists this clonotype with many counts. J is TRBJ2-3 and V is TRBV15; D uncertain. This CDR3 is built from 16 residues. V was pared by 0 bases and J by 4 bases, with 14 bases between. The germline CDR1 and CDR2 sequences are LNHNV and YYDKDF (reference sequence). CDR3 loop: CATSRDRGYSADTQYF. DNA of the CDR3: TGTGCCACCAGCAGAGACAGAGGTTATTCAGCAGATACGCAGTATTTT.

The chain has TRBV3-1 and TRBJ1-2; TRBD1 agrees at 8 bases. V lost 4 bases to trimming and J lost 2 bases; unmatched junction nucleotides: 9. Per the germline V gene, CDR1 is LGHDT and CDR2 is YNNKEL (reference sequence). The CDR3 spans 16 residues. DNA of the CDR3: TGTGCCAGCAGCCGACAGGGGCCCCCGCCAAACTATGGCTACACCTTC. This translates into CASSRQGPPPNYGYTF.

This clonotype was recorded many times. In DNA form, the CDR3 reads TGCGCCAGCAGCCAAGAAAATACAGCACCCTATGGCTACACCTTC. Protein product: CASSQENTAPYGYTF. V usage is TRBV4-3 and J usage is TRBJ1-2; no definite D call. The CDR3 loop spans 15 amino acids. V lost 0 bases, J lost 4 bases, and 12 bases lay in between. Germline CDR1 and CDR2: LGHNA and YSLEER.

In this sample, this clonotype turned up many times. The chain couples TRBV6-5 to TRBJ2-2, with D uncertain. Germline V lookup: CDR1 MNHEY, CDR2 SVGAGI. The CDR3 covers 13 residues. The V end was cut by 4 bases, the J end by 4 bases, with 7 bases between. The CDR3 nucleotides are TGTGCCAGCAGTTTAACCAGCACCGGGGAGCTGTTTTTT. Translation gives CASSLTSTGELFF.

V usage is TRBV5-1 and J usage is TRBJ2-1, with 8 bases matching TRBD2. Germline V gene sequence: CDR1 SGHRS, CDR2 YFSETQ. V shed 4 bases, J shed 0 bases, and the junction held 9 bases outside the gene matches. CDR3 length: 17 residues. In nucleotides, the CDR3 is TGCGCCAGCAGCGTGTACCCACTAGCGGACTCCTACAATGAGCAGTTCTTC. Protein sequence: CASSVYPLADSYNEQFF.

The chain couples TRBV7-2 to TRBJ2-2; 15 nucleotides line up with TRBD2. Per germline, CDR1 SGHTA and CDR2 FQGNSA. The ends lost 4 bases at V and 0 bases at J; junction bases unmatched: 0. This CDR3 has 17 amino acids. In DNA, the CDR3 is TGTGCCAGCAGCTGGACTAGCGGGGGGGCGAACACCGGGGAGCTGTTTTTT. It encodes CASSWTSGGANTGELFF.

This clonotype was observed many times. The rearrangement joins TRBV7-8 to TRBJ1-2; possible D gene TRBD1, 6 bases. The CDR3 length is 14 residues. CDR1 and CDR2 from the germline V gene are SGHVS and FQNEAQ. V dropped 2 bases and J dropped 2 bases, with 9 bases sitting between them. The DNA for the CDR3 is TGTGCCAGCAGCTTACAGGGGCCCAACTATGGCTACACCTTC. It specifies CASSLQGPNYGYTF. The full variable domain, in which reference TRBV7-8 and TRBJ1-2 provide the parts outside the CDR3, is GAGVSQSPRYKVAKRGQDVALRCDPISGHVSLFWYQQALGQGPEFLTYFQNEAQLDKSGLPSDRFFAERPEGSVSTLKIQRTQQEDSAVYLCASSLQGPNYGYTFGSGTRLTVV.

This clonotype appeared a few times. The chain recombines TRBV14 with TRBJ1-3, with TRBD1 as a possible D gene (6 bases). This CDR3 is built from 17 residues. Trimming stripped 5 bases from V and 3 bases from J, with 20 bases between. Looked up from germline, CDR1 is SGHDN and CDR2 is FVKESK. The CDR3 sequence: CASSAITGTNIGNTIYF. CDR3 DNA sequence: TGTGCCAGCAGCGCAATAACCGGGACAAATATTGGAAACACCATATATTTT.

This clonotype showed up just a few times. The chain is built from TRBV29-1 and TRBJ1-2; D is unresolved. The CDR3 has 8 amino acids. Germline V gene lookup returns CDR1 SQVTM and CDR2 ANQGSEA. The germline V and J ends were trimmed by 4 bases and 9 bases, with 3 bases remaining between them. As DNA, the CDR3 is TGCAGCGTTGGAAGCTACACCTTC. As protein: CSVGSYTF.

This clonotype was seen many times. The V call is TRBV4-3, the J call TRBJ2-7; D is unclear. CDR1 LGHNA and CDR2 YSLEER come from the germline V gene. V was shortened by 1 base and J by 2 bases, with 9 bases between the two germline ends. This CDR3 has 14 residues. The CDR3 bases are TGCGCCAGCAGCCAAGGATACGGTACCTACGAGCAGTACTTC. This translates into CASSQGYGTYEQYF.

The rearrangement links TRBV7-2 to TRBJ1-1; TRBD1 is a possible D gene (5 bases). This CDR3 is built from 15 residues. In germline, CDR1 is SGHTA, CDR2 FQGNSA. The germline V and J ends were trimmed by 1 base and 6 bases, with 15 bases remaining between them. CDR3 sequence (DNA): TGTGCCAGCAGCTTAGAAGGTCCAGGGATCGCTGAAGCTTTCTTT. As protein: CASSLEGPGIAEAFF.

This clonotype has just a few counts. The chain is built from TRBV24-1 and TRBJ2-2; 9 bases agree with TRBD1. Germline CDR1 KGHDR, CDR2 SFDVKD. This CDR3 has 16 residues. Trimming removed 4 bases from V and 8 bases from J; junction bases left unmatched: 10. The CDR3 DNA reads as TGTGCCACCAGTGAACCCCCGACAGGGGGGTTAGGGGAGCTGTTTTTT. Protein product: CATSEPPTGGLGELFF.

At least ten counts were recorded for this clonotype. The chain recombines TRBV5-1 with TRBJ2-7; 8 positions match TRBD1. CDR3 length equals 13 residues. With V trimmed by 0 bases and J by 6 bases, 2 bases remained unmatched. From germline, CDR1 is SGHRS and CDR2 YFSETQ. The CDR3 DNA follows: TGCGCCAGCAGCTTGGATCAGGGGGCCGAGCAGTACTTC. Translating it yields CASSLDQGAEQYF.

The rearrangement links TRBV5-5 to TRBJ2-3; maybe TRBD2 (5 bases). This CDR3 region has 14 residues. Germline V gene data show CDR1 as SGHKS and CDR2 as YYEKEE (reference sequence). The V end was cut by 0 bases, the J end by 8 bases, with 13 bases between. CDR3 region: CASSLVGGSGTQYF. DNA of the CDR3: TGTGCCAGCAGCTTGGTTGGCGGGTCCGGTACGCAGTATTTT. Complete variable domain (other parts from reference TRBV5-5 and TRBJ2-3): DAGVTQSPTHLIKTRGQQVTLRCSPISGHKSVSWYQQVLGQGPQFIFQYYEKEERGRGNFPDRFSARQFPNYSSELNVNALLLGDSALYLCASSLVGGSGTQYFGPGTRLTVL.

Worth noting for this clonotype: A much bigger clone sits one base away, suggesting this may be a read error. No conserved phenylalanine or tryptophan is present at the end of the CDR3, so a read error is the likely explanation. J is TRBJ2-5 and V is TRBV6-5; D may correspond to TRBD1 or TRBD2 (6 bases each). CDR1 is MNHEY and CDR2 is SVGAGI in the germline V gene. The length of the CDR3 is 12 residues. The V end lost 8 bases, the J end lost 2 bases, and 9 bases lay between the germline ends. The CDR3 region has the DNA TGTGCCAGCGGGGGGCGACAAGAGACCCAGTACTTA. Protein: CASGGRQETQYL.

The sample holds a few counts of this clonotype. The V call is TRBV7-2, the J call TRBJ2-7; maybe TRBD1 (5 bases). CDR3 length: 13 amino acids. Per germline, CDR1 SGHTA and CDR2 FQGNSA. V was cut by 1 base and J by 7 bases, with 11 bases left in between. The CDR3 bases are TGTGCCAGCAGCTTAGACAGGTCCTCGGAGCAGTACTTC. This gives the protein CASSLDRSSEQYF.